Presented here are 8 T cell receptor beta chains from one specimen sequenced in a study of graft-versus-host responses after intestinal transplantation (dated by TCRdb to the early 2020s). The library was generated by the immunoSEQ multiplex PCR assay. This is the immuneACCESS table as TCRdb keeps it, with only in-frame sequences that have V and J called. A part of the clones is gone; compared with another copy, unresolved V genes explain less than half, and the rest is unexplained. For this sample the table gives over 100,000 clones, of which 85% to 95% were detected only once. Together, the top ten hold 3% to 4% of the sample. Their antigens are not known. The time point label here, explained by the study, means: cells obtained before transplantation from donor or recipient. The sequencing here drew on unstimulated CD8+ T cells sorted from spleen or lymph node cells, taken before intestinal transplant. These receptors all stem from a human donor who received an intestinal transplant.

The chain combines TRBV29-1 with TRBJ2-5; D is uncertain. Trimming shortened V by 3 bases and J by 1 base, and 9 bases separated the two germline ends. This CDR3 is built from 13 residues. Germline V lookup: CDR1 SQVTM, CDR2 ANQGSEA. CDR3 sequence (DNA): TGCAGCGTTGACGCAGAACCCCAAGAGACCCAGTACTTC. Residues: CSVDAEPQETQYF.

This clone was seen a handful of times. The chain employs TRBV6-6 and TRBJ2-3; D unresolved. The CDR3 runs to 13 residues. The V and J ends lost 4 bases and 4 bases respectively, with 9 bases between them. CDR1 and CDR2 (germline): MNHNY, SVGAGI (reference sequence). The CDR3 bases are TGTGCCAGCAGTTCCTTTCCAGCAGATACGCAGTATTTT. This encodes CASSSFPADTQYF.

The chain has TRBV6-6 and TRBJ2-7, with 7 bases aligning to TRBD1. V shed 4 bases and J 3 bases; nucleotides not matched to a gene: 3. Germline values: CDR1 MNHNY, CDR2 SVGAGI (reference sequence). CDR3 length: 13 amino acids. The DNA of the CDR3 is TGTGCCAGCAGTTCTACAGGGGTCTACGAGCAGTACTTC. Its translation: CASSSTGVYEQYF.

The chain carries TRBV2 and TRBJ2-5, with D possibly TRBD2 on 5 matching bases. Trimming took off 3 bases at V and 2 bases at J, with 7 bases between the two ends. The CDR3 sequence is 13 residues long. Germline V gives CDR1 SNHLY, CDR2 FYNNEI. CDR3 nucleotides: TGTGCCAGCAGTGATGGACTTCAAGAGACCCAGTACTTC. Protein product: CASSDGLQETQYF.

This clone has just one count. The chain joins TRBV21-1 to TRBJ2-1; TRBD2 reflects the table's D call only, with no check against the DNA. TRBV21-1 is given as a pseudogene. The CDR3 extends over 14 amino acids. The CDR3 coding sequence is TGTGCCAGCAGTAGTAAGGTCCCCGGGACTAGCACGTTCTTC. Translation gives CASSSKVPGTSTFF.

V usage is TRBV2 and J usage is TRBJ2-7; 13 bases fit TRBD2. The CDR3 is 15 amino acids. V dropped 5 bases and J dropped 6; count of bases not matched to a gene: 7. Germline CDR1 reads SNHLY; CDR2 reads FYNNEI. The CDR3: CASSPTSGRAGEQYF. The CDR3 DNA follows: TGTGCCAGCAGTCCTACTAGCGGGAGGGCCGGCGAGCAGTACTTC. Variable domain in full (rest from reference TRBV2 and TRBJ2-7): EPEVTQTPSHQVTQMGQEVILRCVPISNHLYFYWYRQILGQKVEFLVSFYNNEISEKSEIFDDQFSVERPDGSNFTLKIRSTKLEDSAMYFCASSPTSGRAGEQYFGPGTRLTVT.

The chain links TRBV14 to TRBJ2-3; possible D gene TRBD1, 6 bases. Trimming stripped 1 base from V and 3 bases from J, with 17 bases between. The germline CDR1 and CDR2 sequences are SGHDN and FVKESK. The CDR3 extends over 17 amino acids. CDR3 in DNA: TGTGCCAGCAGCCAAGCAAGGGGGACGGTTGGAACAGATACGCAGTATTTT. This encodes CASSQARGTVGTDTQYF.

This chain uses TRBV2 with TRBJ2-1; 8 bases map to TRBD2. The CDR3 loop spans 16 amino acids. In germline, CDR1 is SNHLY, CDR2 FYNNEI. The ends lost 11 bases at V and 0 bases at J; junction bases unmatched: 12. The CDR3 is CADVMIAGNSYNEQFF. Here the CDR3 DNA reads TGTGCCGATGTTATGATAGCGGGAAACTCCTACAATGAGCAGTTCTTC.